This T cell receptor (beta chain) was identified during a study of T cell repertoires in cytomegalovirus infection. This clonotype was seen at least ten times. TCRdb processed the reads anew with MiXCR; each CDR3 protein has one entry. Seen here are about 740,000 distinct CDR3 sequences, about 40% observed once, and the top ten hold around 2.8%. Germline loops: CDR1 SGHTA, CDR2 FQGNSA. The V and J ends lost 5 bases and 0 bases respectively, with 10 bases between them. This CDR3 comprises 15 residues. This sequence joins TRBV7-2 and TRBJ2-2, with D maybe TRBD1 (6 bases). This receptor was obtained from a human donor in good health (CMV status not recorded). Some clones in this sample may be carry-over from other donors' samples. Sequenced: PBMCs. The CDR3 is CASSPGQPNTGELFF. In DNA, the CDR3 is TGTGCCAGCAGCCCCGGACAGCCGAACACCGGGGAGCTGTTTTTT.